One and the same sample provided the 4 T cell receptor beta chains below, sequenced in a study of blood T cell repertoires in COVID-19. TCRdb's copy holds only in-frame clones and misses some; the assay was immunoSEQ multiplex PCR. This sample has more than 50,000 clones, with around 90% found just once. The specimen was peripheral blood. The receptors stem from a human donor with active COVID-19. The donor label of this sample is uncertain.

J is TRBJ2-3 and V is TRBV27, with 8 bases fitting TRBD2. The CDR3 is made up of 13 amino acids. J was trimmed by 3 bases and V by 6 bases; bases with no gene match: 2. Per germline, CDR1 MNHEY and CDR2 SMNVEV (reference sequence). The chain's CDR3 is CASRLAGTDTQYF. DNA of the CDR3: TGTGCCAGCAGGCTAGCGGGTACAGATACGCAGTATTTT.

J is TRBJ1-1 and V is TRBV7-9; 9 nucleotides line up with TRBD1. Trimming at V came to 4 bases and at J to 2 bases, leaving 5 bases not matched to a gene. From germline, CDR1 is SEHNR and CDR2 FQNEAQ (reference sequence). The CDR3 length is 15 residues. CDR3 amino acids: CASSSPTGGNTEAFF. The CDR3 DNA reads as TGTGCCAGCAGCTCCCCTACAGGGGGCAACACTGAAGCTTTCTTT.

V is TRBV25-1 and J is TRBJ2-5; D ambiguous. V shed 3 bases and J shed 0 bases, with 14 bases lying between them. The CDR3 is 16 amino acids. Germline V gives CDR1 MGHDK, CDR2 SYGVNS. CDR3 nucleotides: TGTGCCAGCAGTGACTCAGCCGACTGGTACCAAGAGACCCAGTACTTC. Encoded protein: CASSDSADWYQETQYF.

This clone was observed once. The CDR3 is CASSLAGTRFTDTQYF. CDR3 sequence (DNA): TGTGCCAGCAGCCTGGCCGGGACTAGGTTCACAGATACGCAGTATTTT. V usage is TRBV7-2 and J usage is TRBJ2-3, with TRBD2 matching 8 bases. With V trimmed by 5 bases and J by 2 bases, 9 bases remained unmatched. Germline V CDR1 and CDR2: SGHTA, FQGNSA. The CDR3 runs to 16 residues.